Listed here is a single TCR beta chain. This clonotype turned up a few times. Its target antigen remains unknown. Base qualities were left out, and no much larger clone turns up one base away. Only healthy Caucasian donors were included. Three pairs of female monozygotic twins, all aged about 18 to 30 years, were included in the twin cohort. CD4+ and CD8+ T cell populations were isolated with positive isolation kits from Invitrogen. This entry belongs to a study of identical twins (dated by TCRdb to about 2016). In the study overall: The study deep-sequenced TCR alpha and beta repertoires from monozygotic twins, unrelated adults of various ages and cord blood to test whether fetal clonotypes persist. To rule out contamination, the twin experiments were replicated at different times with different library preparation protocols.

Beyond this particular receptor, the publication reports: Compared with coincidental sharing between unrelated individuals, an excess of low generation-probability sequences was observed among out-of-frame TCR alpha sequences shared between twins. Out-of-frame TCR alpha sharing in monozygotic twins was systematically underestimated by recombination models, whereas sharing between unrelated individuals was in agreement with the recombination models. The excess sharing between twins in beta out-of-frame sequences was weaker because fewer shared sequences reduced the signal-to-noise ratio. Abundant cord blood beta clonotypes carried fewer insertions; young adult naive repertoires showed a weaker similar trend, while memory repertoires showed none. Conclusions relied on cross-sectional statistical analysis, since the same donors could not be followed over many years. Zero-insertion analyses could be partly confounded by invariant T cells such as MAIT and iNKT, though diverse VJ usage argued against such confounding for most clonotypes.

CDR1 SGDLS and CDR2 YYNGEE were looked up in the germline V gene. V is pruned by 6 bases and J by 9 bases, leaving 11 bases of the junction without a gene match. The CDR3 runs 14 amino acids, cysteine and phenylalanine included. CDR3 DNA only is kept here, 42 bases in frame from base 1. Library method: 5' RACE. These reads were obtained on an Illumina HiSeq 2000. A universal primer binding site was introduced by template switching, and a unique molecular identifier was present in the final cDNA, enabling accurate counting of TCR cDNA molecules. Specific primers in the conserved constant-segment region were used to synthesize first-strand cDNA for the TCR alpha and beta chains. Each cDNA library was double barcoded, with a SMART-Mk sample barcode plus Illumina barcodes, to control for contamination. TruSeq adapter sequences along with Illumina sample barcodes were introduced in two successive PCR steps. Sequencing of the TCR alpha and beta cDNA libraries was done on the Illumina HiSeq platform using custom primers. Per the authors' processing: Raw reads were processed with MiGEC to extract unique molecular identifiers, and MiXCR was used to determine CDR3 positions. For each individual, recombination models were inferred using an EM algorithm with the repgenHMM and IGoR tools. The analysis of shared clonotypes was done with the tcR package in R, with sharing normalized by the product of cloneset sizes. To study raw recombination free of thymic and clonal selection effects, out-of-frame nonproductive sequences were analyzed. Clones were called with MiXCR by TCRdb after fastp trimmed the public reads at Q25, and only in-frame beta chains were retained. Rows are unified per CDR3 protein, each entry keeping the most common DNA and genes. None of the V and J calls come from the authors' own analysis; TCRdb made them. In this sample the table shows some 250,000 distinct CDR3 sequences, 5.5% to 7.5% of which occur a single time. Jointly, the top ten make up approximately 14% of the sample.

These data were also reused for a study on T cells expressing NK-cell markers. As the second paper documents: Three sorted T-cell subsets (CD3+CD56+NKG2C+, CD3+CD56+NKG2C- and CD3+CD56-NKG2C+) from eight donors had their TCR beta-chain repertoires profiled. Among the eight sequenced donors, only one was HCMV-seronegative, while the other seven were HCMV-seropositive. To restrict sorting to alphabetaTCR-expressing T cells, an anti-gammadeltaTCR antibody was added in several experiments. In six donors, the dominant CD3+CD56+NKG2C+ clonotypes were among the top 10 CD8+ clonotypes and accounted for about 1.0-7.5% of CD8+ T cells. Those dominant clonotypes were again the most abundant among CD3+CD56-NKG2C+ cells in a few donors, at about 25-60.1%. It remained unclear whether the expanded NKG2C-expressing T cell clones were specific for HCMV antigens. All eight donors whose samples were sequenced were randomly selected healthy volunteers, three of them men and five women. To determine HCMV serostatus, a commercial ELISA kit was used to detect HCMV-specific IgG in serum. MIGEC was used to demultiplex reads and group the reads by UMI, and MiTCR was used to assemble and quantify clonotypes. To remove erroneous sequences, TCR cDNA sequences were retained only when supported by two or more reads. The tcR package was used for downstream repertoire analysis, and clonotypes were matched across fractions by CDR3 nucleotide sequence plus V segment. VDJmatch was used to annotate antigen specificity against VDJdb, with one amino acid substitution in CDR3 allowed.

Sequencing used CD8+ T cells sorted from blood. The chain is assembled from TRBV9 and TRBJ2-1, and 8 junctional nucleotides match TRBD2. The clonotype was recovered from a woman between 18 and 29 years old in good health. At the DNA level, the sequence is TGTGCCAGCACCAACGGACTAGCCAAGGGTGAGCAGTTCTTC. It specifies CASTNGLAKGEQFF.